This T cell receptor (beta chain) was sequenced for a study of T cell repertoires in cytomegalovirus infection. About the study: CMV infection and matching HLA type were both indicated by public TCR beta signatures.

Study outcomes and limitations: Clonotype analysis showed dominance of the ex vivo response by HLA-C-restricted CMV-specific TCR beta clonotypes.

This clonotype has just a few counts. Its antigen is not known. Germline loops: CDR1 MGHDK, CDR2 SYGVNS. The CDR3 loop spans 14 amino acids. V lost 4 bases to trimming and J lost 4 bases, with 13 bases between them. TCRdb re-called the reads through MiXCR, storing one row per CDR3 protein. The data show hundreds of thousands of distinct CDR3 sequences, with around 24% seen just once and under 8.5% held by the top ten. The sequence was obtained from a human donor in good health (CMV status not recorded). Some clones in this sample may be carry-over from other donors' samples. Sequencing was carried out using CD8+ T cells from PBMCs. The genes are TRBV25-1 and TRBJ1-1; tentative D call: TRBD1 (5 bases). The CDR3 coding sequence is TGTGCCAGCAGTGGGTGGGGCGAGTTCACTGAAGCTTTCTTT. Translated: CASSGWGEFTEAFF.